The 27 T cell receptor beta chains in this list originate from one sample, sequenced in a study of blood T cell repertoires in COVID-19. Clones were sequenced by immunoSEQ multiplex PCR, and TCRdb holds only the in-frame ones, with some missing. The sample includes 150,000 to 200,000 clones, around 89% of them seen just once. The sequenced material came from peripheral blood. Receptors originate from a young woman with acute or convalescent COVID-19.

The rearrangement joins TRBV18 to TRBJ2-7; the match to TRBD2 covers 9 bases. There are 14 residues in the CDR3. The junction had 5 bases not matched to a gene; V was cut back by 6 bases and J by 2 bases. Germline loops: CDR1 KGHSH, CDR2 LQKENI. The CDR3 reads CASSPTSGPYEQYF. As DNA, the CDR3 is TGTGCCAGCTCCCCGACTAGCGGACCCTACGAGCAGTACTTC.

The J gene is TRBJ2-1, the V gene TRBV7-9; D call uncertain. The germline gives CDR1 SEHNR, CDR2 FQNEAQ (reference sequence). This CDR3 has 13 amino acids. V lost 3 bases to trimming and J lost 9 bases, with 12 bases between them. CDR3 in DNA: TGTGCCAGCAGCTTCGTTCAGGCCGGTGAGCAGTTCTTC. It codes for CASSFVQAGEQFF.

This clone was detected once. This chain joins TRBV6-5 and TRBJ1-5; D unresolved. The CDR3 length is 12 residues. V lost 5 bases, J lost 6 bases, and 8 bases lay in between. CDR1 MNHEY and CDR2 SVGAGI come from the germline V gene. CDR3 sequence (DNA): TGTGCCAGCAGTCCCACTAGTCAGCCCCAGCATTTT. Its protein product is CASSPTSQPQHF.

V gene TRBV28 combines with J gene TRBJ1-1, with D perhaps matching TRBD1 (5 bases). V lost 6 bases to trimming and J lost 0 bases, with 14 bases between them. The germline gives CDR1 MDHEN, CDR2 SYDVKM. The CDR3 contains 15 residues. The CDR3: CASSRPAGMNTEAFF. The CDR3 bases are TGTGCCAGCAGCCGCCCCGCAGGGATGAACACTGAAGCTTTCTTT.

This clone appeared a few times. The chain combines TRBV5-1 with TRBJ1-2, with TRBD1 as a possible D gene (5 bases). This CDR3 is built from 18 residues. The V and J ends lost 1 base and 10 bases respectively, with 29 bases between them. Germline assignment: CDR1 SGHRS and CDR2 YFSETQ. CDR3 sequence reads: CASSLRQGEGTSVTAYTF. CDR3 DNA: TGCGCCAGCAGCTTGCGGCAGGGAGAGGGGACTTCGGTAACCGCCTACACCTTC.

The chain recombines TRBV19 with TRBJ1-5; the D is unclear. CDR3 length: 13 residues. Germline V gene lookup returns CDR1 LNHDA and CDR2 SQIVND (reference sequence). V lost 7 bases and J 6 bases, leaving 13 bases between the germline ends. The CDR3 here is CASTRGMGQPQHF. The CDR3, as DNA: TGTGCCAGTACTCGGGGAATGGGTCAGCCCCAGCATTTT.

The table lists this clone with a few counts. This sequence joins TRBV10-1 and TRBJ2-2, with D possibly TRBD2 on 5 matching bases. CDR3 length: 17 amino acids. The germline V and J ends were trimmed by 3 bases and 5 bases, with 19 bases remaining between them. Germline V gene lookup returns CDR1 WNHNN and CDR2 SYGVQD (reference sequence). CDR3 in amino acids: CASSDFGRPPGTGELFF. CDR3 sequence (DNA): TGCGCCAGCAGTGATTTTGGCCGGCCTCCGGGAACCGGGGAGCTGTTTTTT.

In this sample, this clone turned up once. V is TRBV28 and J is TRBJ1-1; 7 bases are shared with TRBD1. V shed 3 bases and J 3 bases; nucleotides not matched to a gene: 4. The CDR3 has 14 residues. Germline V gene data show CDR1 as MDHEN and CDR2 as SYDVKM. The CDR3 here is CASSFPGQYTEAFF. The CDR3 DNA is TGTGCCAGCAGTTTCCCGGGACAGTACACTGAAGCTTTCTTT.

The chain is built from TRBV27 and TRBJ2-1; TRBD2 agrees at 9 bases. This CDR3 contains 15 residues. The junction had 9 bases not matched to a gene; V was cut back by 3 bases and J by 9 bases. Germline CDR1 is MNHEY and CDR2 is SMNVEV (reference sequence). The CDR3 reads CASSLLAGSLGEQFF. CDR3 nucleotides: TGTGCCAGCAGTTTGCTAGCGGGATCTTTAGGTGAGCAGTTCTTC.

V gene TRBV2 combines with J gene TRBJ2-1; D perhaps matches TRBD2 (6 bases). CDR3 length equals 12 residues. Germline-derived CDR1 and CDR2 are SNHLY and FYNNEI. Trimming took 7 bases from V and 6 from J, leaving 10 bases between them. The CDR3 protein is CASTGTSNEQFF. CDR3 coding DNA: TGTGCCAGCACCGGGACTTCCAATGAGCAGTTCTTC.

This chain links TRBV6-6 with TRBJ1-5, with D maybe TRBD1 (5 bases). The germline CDR1 and CDR2 sequences are MNHNY and SVGAGI (reference sequence). Trimming took off 6 bases at V and 5 bases at J, with 11 bases between the two ends. The CDR3 covers 13 residues. The CDR3: CASRPDTYQPQHF. The CDR3 DNA sequence: TGTGCCAGCAGACCGGACACCTATCAGCCCCAGCATTTT.

The V call is TRBV28, the J call TRBJ2-7; 9 bases map to TRBD2. This CDR3 spans 15 amino acids. The V gene end was trimmed by 4 bases and the J gene end by 3 bases; junction bases not matched to a gene: 7. The germline CDR1 and CDR2 sequences are MDHEN and SYDVKM. This CDR3 reads CASSSRTSAFYEQYF. For the CDR3, the DNA is TGTGCCAGCAGTTCGAGGACTAGCGCGTTCTACGAGCAGTACTTC. Full variable domain (rest looked up from reference TRBV28 and TRBJ2-7): DVKVTQSSRYLVKRTGEKVFLECVQDMDHENMFWYRQDPGLGLRLIYFSYDVKMKEKGDIPEGYSVSREKKERFSLILESASTNQTSMYLCASSSRTSAFYEQYFGPGTRLTVT.

V and J are TRBV12-3 or TRBV12-4 and TRBJ1-1; no clear D. V shed 7 bases and J shed 3 bases, with 6 bases lying between them. The CDR3 has 11 amino acids. The CDR3 coding sequence is TGTGCCAGCACCCAATACACTGAAGCTTTCTTT. This encodes CASTQYTEAFF.

This clone has just one count. J is TRBJ2-1 and V is TRBV2; D uncertain. The germline V and J ends were trimmed by 8 bases and 4 bases, with 9 bases remaining between them. CDR1 and CDR2 from the germline V gene are SNHLY and FYNNEI. This CDR3 contains 12 residues. This chain's CDR3 is CASGQYYNEQFF. In nucleotides, the CDR3 is TGTGCCAGCGGTCAGTATTACAATGAGCAGTTCTTC.

V is TRBV28 and J is TRBJ2-1; D unresolved. Trimming left V 2 bases short and J 7 bases short, with 9 bases between. The CDR3 has 13 residues. Germline V gene data show CDR1 as MDHEN and CDR2 as SYDVKM. CDR3 in amino acids: CASSLGRINEQFF. In nucleotides, the CDR3 is TGTGCCAGCAGTTTAGGCAGGATTAATGAGCAGTTCTTC.

This clone was found a few times. This chain links TRBV7-2 with TRBJ2-1, with a weak D call TRBD2 (7 bases). CDR3 length: 14 residues. Trimming took off 6 bases at V and 9 bases at J, with 18 bases between the two ends. Germline CDR1 reads SGHTA; CDR2 reads FQGNSA. Written as DNA, the CDR3 is TGTGCCAGCAGGGGAGGGGGAGGGCCCAGTGAGCAGTTCTTC. Protein sequence: CASRGGGGPSEQFF.

The chain couples TRBV6-5 to TRBJ1-5; D is undetermined. This CDR3 has 15 residues. Trimming pared 0 bases from V and 2 bases from J, leaving 8 bases between. CDR1 is MNHEY and CDR2 is SVGAGI in the germline V gene. This CDR3 reads CASSYSHLGNQPQHF. CDR3 bases: TGTGCCAGCAGTTACTCACACCTGGGCAATCAGCCCCAGCATTTT.

This clone was picked up many times. The rearrangement uses TRBV5-1 and TRBJ2-3, with 8 bases identical to TRBD2. The trim removed 4 bases at V and 5 bases at J, leaving 6 bases unmatched. This CDR3 is 14 amino acids long. Germline V lookup: CDR1 SGHRS, CDR2 YFSETQ. In nucleotides, the CDR3 is TGCGCCAGCAGCCCGGGGGGGCCCGGAGATACGCAGTATTTT. As protein: CASSPGGPGDTQYF.

The rearrangement joins TRBV24-1 to TRBJ2-5, with 7 nucleotides matching TRBD1. The CDR3 has 12 amino acids. Trimming cost V 9 bases and J 4 bases; bases outside gene matches: 4. Germline lookup yields CDR1 KGHDR and CDR2 SFDVKD. CDR3 sequence: CATAQGSETQYF. The DNA of the CDR3 is TGTGCCACCGCACAGGGGTCAGAGACCCAGTACTTC.

This rearrangement joins TRBV2 to TRBJ2-7, with D possibly TRBD1 on 6 matching bases. V was shortened by 7 bases and J by 2 bases, with 15 bases between the two germline ends. The CDR3 sequence is 14 residues long. CDR1 is SNHLY, CDR2 FYNNEI, per germline. Written as DNA, the CDR3 is TGTGCCAGCACTAGTGGGGGCGAGACCTACGAGCAGTACTTC. Translating it yields CASTSGGETYEQYF.

The chain combines TRBV7-2 with TRBJ1-2, with a weak D call TRBD1 (5 bases). The CDR3 runs 14 residues. The germline V gene encodes CDR1 SGHTA and CDR2 FQGNSA. V shed 4 bases and J shed 7 bases, with 16 bases lying between them. The CDR3 DNA is TGTGCCAGCAGCTCCCCTGGCAGGGTAGCTGGCTACACCTTC. Translated: CASSSPGRVAGYTF.

In its sample, this clone was seen many times. The rearrangement links TRBV28 to TRBJ1-6, with D unresolved. Germline V gives CDR1 MDHEN, CDR2 SYDVKM. The length of the CDR3 is 12 residues. Trimming took 3 bases from V and 9 from J, leaving 6 bases between them. CDR3: CASSFEGSPLHF. In DNA form, the CDR3 reads TGTGCCAGCAGTTTTGAGGGTTCACCCCTCCACTTT.

The rearrangement joins TRBV24-1 to TRBJ2-3; D might be TRBD2 (5 bases). The V and J ends lost 3 bases and 4 bases respectively, with 7 bases between them. The V gene's germline CDR1 is KGHDR and CDR2 SFDVKD. This CDR3 is built from 13 residues. In nucleotides, the CDR3 is TGTGCCACCAGTGATCTACTAGCAGATACGCAGTATTTT. Translated: CATSDLLADTQYF.

The sample holds one count of this clone. V usage is TRBV7-2 and J usage is TRBJ2-1; 7 positions agree with TRBD2. There are 13 residues in the CDR3. The germline V gene encodes CDR1 SGHTA and CDR2 FQGNSA. V lost 5 bases and J lost 6; bases outside the gene matches: 4. The CDR3, as DNA: TGTGCCAGCAGCCCAGGGACTACCAATGAGCAGTTCTTC. Translation: CASSPGTTNEQFF.

The V gene is TRBV19, the J gene TRBJ2-4, with TRBD1 as a possible D gene (5 bases). The CDR3 totals 14 residues. CDR1 is LNHDA and CDR2 is SQIVND in the germline V gene (reference sequence). V gave up 7 bases and J gave up 1 base, with 11 bases separating them. CDR3 in amino acids: CASKSTAAKNIQYF. CDR3 DNA: TGTGCCAGTAAGTCGACAGCGGCCAAAAACATTCAGTACTTC.

The chain carries TRBV6-1 and TRBJ1-5; 7 nucleotides match TRBD1. Trimming cost V 0 bases and J 5 bases; bases outside gene matches: 4. The CDR3 is 15 residues long. The germline CDR1 and CDR2 sequences are MNHNS and SASEGT. DNA for the CDR3: TGTGCCAGCAGTGAAGCGACAGGGTTGGATCAGCCCCAGCATTTT. Translated: CASSEATGLDQPQHF.

For this clone: Other DNA variants within this sample encode the same CDR3. The chain combines TRBV29-1 with TRBJ1-1; D perhaps matches TRBD1 (6 bases). Germline V CDR1 and CDR2: SQVTM, ANQGSEA. CDR3 size: 11 residues. Trimming cost V 4 bases and J 5 bases, with 8 bases left between them. CDR3 nucleotides: TGCAGCGTTGGGGGGCTGACTGAAGCTTTCTTT. It is translated as CSVGGLTEAFF. The entire variable domain, with the rest obtained from reference TRBV29-1 and TRBJ1-1, is as follows: SAVISQKPSRDICQRGTSLTIQCQVDSQVTMMFWYRQQPGQSLTLIATANQGSEATYESGFVIDKFPISRPNLTFSTLTVSNMSPEDSSIYLCSVGGLTEAFFGQGTRLTVV.